The entry below gives a single TCR beta chain sequence along with its context. Its antigen is undetermined. Data came from immunoSEQ multiplex PCR; TCRdb stores just in-frame clones and leaves some out. This sample carries around 44,000 clones, 70% to 90% of them seen once, and the ten largest clones take 0.35% to 0.45%. The data belong to a study of OX40 agonist ivuxolimab in advanced cancers. Study-level results: Several nonresponders also turned out to have low normalized T-cell clonal expansion. Researchers did not determine the expanded peripheral T cells' antigen specificity.

The V end was cut by 4 bases, the J end by 8 bases, with 19 bases between. This CDR3 spans 15 amino acids. Germline CDR1 SGDLS, CDR2 YYNGEE. J is TRBJ1-3 and V is TRBV9; D uncertain. This receptor was taken from an adult with an advanced solid tumor such as melanoma, head and neck, liver or kidney cancer. The sequences come from CD4+ or CD8+ T cells sorted from blood, collected in a trial of the OX40 agonist ivuxolimab. CDR3 protein: CASSHRPGSRDTIYF. CDR3 bases: TGTGCCAGCAGCCACAGACCGGGATCCCGGGACACCATATATTTT.